Listed here are 8 T cell receptor beta chains from one sample, sequenced in a study of blood T cell repertoires in COVID-19. Sequenced by immunoSEQ multiplex PCR; TCRdb stores in-frame clones only, minus some. The profile shows hundreds of thousands of clones, 85% to 90% of them singletons. The specimen sequenced was peripheral blood. These receptors were collected from a woman aged 45-65 years with COVID-19, enrolled during active disease.

The CDR3 coding sequence is TGTGCCGGCTCAGGGGATCGCAATCAGCCCCAGCATTTT. Translated, it gives CAGSGDRNQPQHF. The chain has TRBV28 and TRBJ1-5; D is possibly TRBD1 (6 bases). Trimming shortened V by 11 bases and J by 2 bases, and 13 bases separated the two germline ends. The germline gives CDR1 MDHEN, CDR2 SYDVKM. This CDR3 region has 13 residues.

This clone was found once. This sequence joins TRBV5-6 and TRBJ1-1, with D possibly being TRBD1 (6 bases). Per germline, CDR1 SGHDT and CDR2 YYEEEE. CDR3 length: 13 amino acids. Trimming stripped 2 bases from V and 6 bases from J, with 11 bases between. Written as DNA, the CDR3 is TGTGCCAGCAGCTTAATACAGGGTCCTGAAGCTTTCTTT. It codes for CASSLIQGPEAFF.

This chain links TRBV2 with TRBJ1-3; no reliable D call. Trimming stripped 9 bases from V and 2 bases from J, with 8 bases between. CDR3 length equals 12 residues. CDR1 and CDR2 from the germline V gene are SNHLY and FYNNEI. CDR3 residues: CARVSAGNTIYF. The DNA of the CDR3 is TGTGCCAGAGTGAGTGCTGGAAACACCATATATTTT.

This chain joins TRBV20-1 and TRBJ2-1; D perhaps matches TRBD1 (6 bases). V was pared by 3 bases and J by 9 bases, with 9 bases between. Germline V lookup: CDR1 DFQATT, CDR2 SNEGSKA (reference sequence). The CDR3 loop spans 11 amino acids. The CDR3 region has the DNA TGCAGTGCTAGGACGACAGGTGAGCAGTTCTTC. Its translation is CSARTTGEQFF.

This clone was picked up one time. CDR3: CASSSFSGGPTGELFF. The CDR3 DNA reads TGTGCCAGCAGCTCATTTAGCGGGGGGCCGACCGGGGAGCTGTTTTTT. The gene calls are TRBV7-9 and TRBJ2-2; 10 bases match TRBD2. Germline-derived CDR1 and CDR2 are SEHNR and FQNEAQ (reference sequence). CDR3 length: 16 residues. The V gene end was trimmed by 4 bases and the J gene end by 5 bases; junction bases not matched to a gene: 7.

Remarks on this clone: The sample has other DNA sequences that encode this CDR3 too. The J gene is TRBJ1-1, the V gene TRBV5-1; 9 positions agree with TRBD1. Looked up from germline, CDR1 is SGHRS and CDR2 is YFSETQ. CDR3 length: 15 residues. V dropped 3 bases and J dropped 5; count of bases not matched to a gene: 8. CDR3 sequence (DNA): TGCGCCAGCAGCTCGACTACAGGGGGCGGTACTGAAGCTTTCTTT. Amino acid sequence: CASSSTTGGGTEAFF.

The table lists this clone with a count of one. This chain uses TRBV12-3 or TRBV12-4 with TRBJ1-2, with no clear D. The CDR3 is 12 amino acids. V lost 4 bases and J lost 4, with 7 bases in between. The CDR3 region has the DNA TGTGCCAGCAGTTCCCGGGGCTATGGCTACACCTTC. It specifies CASSSRGYGYTF.

On this clone itself: The same CDR3 is also encoded by other DNA sequences in this sample. The chain couples TRBV30 to TRBJ1-3; perhaps TRBD1 as D (6 bases). V shed 0 bases and J shed 0 bases, with 6 bases lying between them. CDR3 length equals 14 residues. Germline-derived CDR1 and CDR2 are GTSNPN and SVGIG (reference sequence). CDR3 sequence reads: CAWSVGASGNTIYF. Here the CDR3 DNA reads TGTGCCTGGAGTGTGGGGGCCTCTGGAAACACCATATATTTT.